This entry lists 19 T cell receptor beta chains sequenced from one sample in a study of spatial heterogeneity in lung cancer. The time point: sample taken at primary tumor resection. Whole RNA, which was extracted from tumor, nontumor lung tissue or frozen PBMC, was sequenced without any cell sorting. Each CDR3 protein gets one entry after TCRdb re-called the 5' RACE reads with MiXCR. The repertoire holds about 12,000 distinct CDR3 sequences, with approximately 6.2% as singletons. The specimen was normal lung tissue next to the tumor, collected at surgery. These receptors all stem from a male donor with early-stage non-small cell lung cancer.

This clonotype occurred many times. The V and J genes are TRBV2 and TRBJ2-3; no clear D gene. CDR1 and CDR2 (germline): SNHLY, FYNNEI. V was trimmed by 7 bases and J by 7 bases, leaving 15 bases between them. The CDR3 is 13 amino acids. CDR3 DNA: TGTGCCAGCAACCTAGTGGTTGGTAATACGCAGTATTTT. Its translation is CASNLVVGNTQYF.

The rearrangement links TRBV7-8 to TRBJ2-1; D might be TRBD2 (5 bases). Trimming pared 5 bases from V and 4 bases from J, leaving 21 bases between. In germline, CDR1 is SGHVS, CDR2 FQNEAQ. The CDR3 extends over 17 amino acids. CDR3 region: CASSPKRTRSRYNEQFF. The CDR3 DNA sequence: TGTGCCAGCAGCCCCAAGAGGACTCGCTCGCGGTACAATGAGCAGTTCTTC.

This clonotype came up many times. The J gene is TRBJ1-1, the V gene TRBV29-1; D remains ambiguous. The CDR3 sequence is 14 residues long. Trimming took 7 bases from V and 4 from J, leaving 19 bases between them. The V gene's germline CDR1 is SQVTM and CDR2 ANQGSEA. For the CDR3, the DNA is TGCAGCGCCCTTCCCCATTACCCCGGCACTGAAGCTTTCTTT. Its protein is CSALPHYPGTEAFF. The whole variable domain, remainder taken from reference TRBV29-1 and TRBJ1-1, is SAVISQKPSRDICQRGTSLTIQCQVDSQVTMMFWYRQQPGQSLTLIATANQGSEATYESGFVIDKFPISRPNLTFSTLTVSNMSPEDSSIYLCSALPHYPGTEAFFGQGTRLTVV.

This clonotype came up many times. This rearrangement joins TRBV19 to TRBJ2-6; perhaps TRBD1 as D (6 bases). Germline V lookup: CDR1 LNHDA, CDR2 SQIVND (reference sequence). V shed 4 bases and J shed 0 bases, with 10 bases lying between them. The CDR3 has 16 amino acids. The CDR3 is CASSRQVSSGANVLTF. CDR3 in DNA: TGTGCCAGTAGTAGACAGGTTTCCTCTGGGGCCAACGTCCTGACTTTC.

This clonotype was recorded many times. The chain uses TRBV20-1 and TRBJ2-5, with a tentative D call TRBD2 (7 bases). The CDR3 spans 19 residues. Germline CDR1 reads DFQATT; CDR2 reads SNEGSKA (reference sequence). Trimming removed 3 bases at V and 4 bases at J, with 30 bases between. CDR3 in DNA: TGCAGTGCTAGCCCACAGGTCGACTCGGCGGGGGCGAGTGGAGAGACCCAGTACTTC. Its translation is CSASPQVDSAGASGETQYF.

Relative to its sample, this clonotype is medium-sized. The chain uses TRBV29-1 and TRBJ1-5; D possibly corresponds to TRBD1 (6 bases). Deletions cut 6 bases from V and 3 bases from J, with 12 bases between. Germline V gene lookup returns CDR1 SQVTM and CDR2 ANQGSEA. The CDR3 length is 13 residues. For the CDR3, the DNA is TGCAGCGTGCGGGACAACTTCAATCAGCCCCAGCATTTT. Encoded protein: CSVRDNFNQPQHF. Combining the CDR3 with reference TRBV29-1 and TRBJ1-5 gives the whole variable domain SAVISQKPSRDICQRGTSLTIQCQVDSQVTMMFWYRQQPGQSLTLIATANQGSEATYESGFVIDKFPISRPNLTFSTLTVSNMSPEDSSIYLCSVRDNFNQPQHFGDGTRLSIL.

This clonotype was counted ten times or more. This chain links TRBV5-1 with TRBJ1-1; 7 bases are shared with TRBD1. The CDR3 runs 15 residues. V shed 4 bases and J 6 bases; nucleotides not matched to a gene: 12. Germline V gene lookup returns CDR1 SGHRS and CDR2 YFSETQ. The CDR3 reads CASSPQGVGASEAFF. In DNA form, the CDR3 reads TGCGCCAGCAGCCCCCAGGGGGTGGGCGCGTCTGAAGCTTTCTTT. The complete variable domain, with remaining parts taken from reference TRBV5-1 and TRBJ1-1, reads KAGVTQTPRYLIKTRGQQVTLSCSPISGHRSVSWYQQTPGQGLQFLFEYFSETQRNKGNFPGRFSGRQFSNSRSEMNVSTLELGDSALYLCASSPQGVGASEAFFGQGTRLTVV.

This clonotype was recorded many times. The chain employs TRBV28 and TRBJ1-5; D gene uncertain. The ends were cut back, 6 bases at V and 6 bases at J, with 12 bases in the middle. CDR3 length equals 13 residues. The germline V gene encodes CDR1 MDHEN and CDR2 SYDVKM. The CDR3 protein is CASSQTVIQPQHF. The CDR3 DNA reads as TGTGCCAGCAGCCAAACAGTTATTCAGCCCCAGCATTTT.

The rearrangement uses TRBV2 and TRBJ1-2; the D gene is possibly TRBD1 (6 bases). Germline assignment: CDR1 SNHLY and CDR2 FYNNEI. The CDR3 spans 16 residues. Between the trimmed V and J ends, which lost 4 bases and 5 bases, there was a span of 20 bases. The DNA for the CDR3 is TGTGCCAGCAGTGCCGAGACAGGAGGTATAATGTATGGCTACACCTTC. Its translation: CASSAETGGIMYGYTF.

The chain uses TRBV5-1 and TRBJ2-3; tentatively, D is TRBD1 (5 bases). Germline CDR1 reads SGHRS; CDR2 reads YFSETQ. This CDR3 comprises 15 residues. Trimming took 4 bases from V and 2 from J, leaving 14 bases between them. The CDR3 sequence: CASSPTVTSTDTQYF. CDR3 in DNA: TGCGCCAGCAGCCCGACAGTTACCTCCACAGATACGCAGTATTTT.

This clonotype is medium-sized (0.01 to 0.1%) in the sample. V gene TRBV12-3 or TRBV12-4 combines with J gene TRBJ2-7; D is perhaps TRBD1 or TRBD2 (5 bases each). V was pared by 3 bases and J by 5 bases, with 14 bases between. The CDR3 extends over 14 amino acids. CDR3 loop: CASSLSEPGHEQYF. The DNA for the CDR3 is TGTGCCAGCAGTTTGTCCGAGCCGGGACACGAGCAGTACTTC.

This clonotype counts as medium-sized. CDR3 residues: CASSFSEDLNTEAFF. The CDR3 DNA follows: TGTGCCAGCAGTTTTTCGGAGGACCTCAACACTGAAGCTTTCTTT. The V call is TRBV27, the J call TRBJ1-1; unclear D gene. The CDR3 spans 15 residues. In germline, CDR1 is MNHEY, CDR2 SMNVEV (reference sequence). With 3 bases removed from V and 2 bases from J, the gap between germline ends came to 13 bases.

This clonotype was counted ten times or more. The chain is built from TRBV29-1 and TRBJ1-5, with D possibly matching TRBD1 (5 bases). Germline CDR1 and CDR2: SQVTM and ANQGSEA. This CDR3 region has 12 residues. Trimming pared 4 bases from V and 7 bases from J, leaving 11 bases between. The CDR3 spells CSVVGEGQPQHF. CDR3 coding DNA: TGCAGCGTTGTAGGGGAGGGACAGCCCCAGCATTTT. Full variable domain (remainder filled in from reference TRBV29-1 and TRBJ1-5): SAVISQKPSRDICQRGTSLTIQCQVDSQVTMMFWYRQQPGQSLTLIATANQGSEATYESGFVIDKFPISRPNLTFSTLTVSNMSPEDSSIYLCSVVGEGQPQHFGDGTRLSIL.

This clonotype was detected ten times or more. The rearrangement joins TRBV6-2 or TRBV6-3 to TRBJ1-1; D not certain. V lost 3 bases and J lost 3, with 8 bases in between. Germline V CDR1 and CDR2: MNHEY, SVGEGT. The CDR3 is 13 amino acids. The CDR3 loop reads CASSYSWDTEAFF. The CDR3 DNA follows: TGTGCCAGCAGTTATTCTTGGGACACTGAAGCTTTCTTT.

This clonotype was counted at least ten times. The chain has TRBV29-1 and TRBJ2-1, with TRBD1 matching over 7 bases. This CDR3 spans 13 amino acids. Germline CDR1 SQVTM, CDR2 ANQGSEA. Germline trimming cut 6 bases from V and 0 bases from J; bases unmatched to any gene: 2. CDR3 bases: TGCAGCGTAGGGGACAGCTCCTACAATGAGCAGTTCTTC. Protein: CSVGDSSYNEQFF.

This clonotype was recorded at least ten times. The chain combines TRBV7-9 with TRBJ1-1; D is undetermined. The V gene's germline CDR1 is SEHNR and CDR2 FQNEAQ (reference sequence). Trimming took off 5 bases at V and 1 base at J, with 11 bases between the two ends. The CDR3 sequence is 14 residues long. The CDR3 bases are TGTGCCAGCAGCCCTAGCGCGGGGAACACTGAAGCTTTCTTT. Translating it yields CASSPSAGNTEAFF.

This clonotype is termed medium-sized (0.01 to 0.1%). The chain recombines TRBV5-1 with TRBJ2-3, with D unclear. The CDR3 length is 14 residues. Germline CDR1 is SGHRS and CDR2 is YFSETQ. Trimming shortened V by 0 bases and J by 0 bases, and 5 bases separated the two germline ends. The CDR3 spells CASSLDSSTDTQYF. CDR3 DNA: TGCGCCAGCAGCTTGGACAGTAGCACAGATACGCAGTATTTT.

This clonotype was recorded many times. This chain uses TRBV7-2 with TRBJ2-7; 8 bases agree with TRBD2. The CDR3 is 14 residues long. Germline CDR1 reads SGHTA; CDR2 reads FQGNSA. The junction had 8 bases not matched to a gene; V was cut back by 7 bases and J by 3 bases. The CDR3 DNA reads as TGTGCCAGCACCCCCTCCGGGACTAGCTACGAGCAGTACTTC. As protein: CASTPSGTSYEQYF.

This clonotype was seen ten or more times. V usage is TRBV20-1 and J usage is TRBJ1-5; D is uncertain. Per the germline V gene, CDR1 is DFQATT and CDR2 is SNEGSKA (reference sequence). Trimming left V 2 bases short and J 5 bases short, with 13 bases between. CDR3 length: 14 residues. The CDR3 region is CSARSPFGDQPQHF. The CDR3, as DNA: TGCAGTGCTAGATCTCCATTTGGGGATCAGCCCCAGCATTTT.